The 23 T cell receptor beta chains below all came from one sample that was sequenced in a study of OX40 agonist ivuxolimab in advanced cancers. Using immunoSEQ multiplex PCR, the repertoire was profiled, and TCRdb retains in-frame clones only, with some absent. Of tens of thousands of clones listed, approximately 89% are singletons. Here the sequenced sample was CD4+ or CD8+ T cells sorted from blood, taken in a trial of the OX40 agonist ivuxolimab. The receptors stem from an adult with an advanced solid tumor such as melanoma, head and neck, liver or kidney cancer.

The CDR3 sequence is CAISEAGQNSPLHF. The CDR3 DNA sequence: TGTGCCATCAGTGAGGCAGGGCAAAATTCACCCCTCCACTTT. The J gene is TRBJ1-6, the V gene TRBV10-3, with D possibly being TRBD1 (5 bases). Trimming pared 2 bases from V and 7 bases from J, leaving 9 bases between. This CDR3 spans 14 amino acids. Germline V gene sequence: CDR1 ENHRY, CDR2 SYGVKD.

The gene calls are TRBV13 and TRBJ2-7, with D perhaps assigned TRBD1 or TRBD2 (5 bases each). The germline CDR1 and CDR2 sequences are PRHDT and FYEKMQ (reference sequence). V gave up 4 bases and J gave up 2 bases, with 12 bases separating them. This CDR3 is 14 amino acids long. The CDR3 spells CASSSRDGAYEQYF. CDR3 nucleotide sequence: TGTGCCAGCAGCTCCCGGGACGGAGCCTACGAGCAGTACTTC. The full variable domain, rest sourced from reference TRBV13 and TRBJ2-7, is AAGVIQSPRHLIKEKRETATLKCYPIPRHDTVYWYQQGPGQDPQFLISFYEKMQSDKGSIPDRFSAQQFSDYHSELNMSSLELGDSALYFCASSSRDGAYEQYFGPGTRLTVT.

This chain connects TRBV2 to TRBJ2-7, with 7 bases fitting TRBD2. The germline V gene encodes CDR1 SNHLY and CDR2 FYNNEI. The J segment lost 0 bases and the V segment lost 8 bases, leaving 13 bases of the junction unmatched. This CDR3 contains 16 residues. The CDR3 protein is CASLSGGSRSSYEQYF. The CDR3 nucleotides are TGTGCCAGCCTTTCGGGGGGTAGCCGAAGCTCCTACGAGCAGTACTTC.

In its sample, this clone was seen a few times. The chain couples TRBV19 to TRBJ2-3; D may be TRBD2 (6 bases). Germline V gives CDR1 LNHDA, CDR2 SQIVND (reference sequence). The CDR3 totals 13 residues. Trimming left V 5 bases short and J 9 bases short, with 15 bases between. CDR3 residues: CASSSGLRITQYF. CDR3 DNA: TGTGCCAGTAGTTCGGGACTCCGGATCACGCAGTATTTT.

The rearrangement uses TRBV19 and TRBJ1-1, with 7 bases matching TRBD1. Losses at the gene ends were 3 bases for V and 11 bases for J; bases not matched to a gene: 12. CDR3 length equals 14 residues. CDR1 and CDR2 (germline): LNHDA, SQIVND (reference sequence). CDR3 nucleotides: TGTGCCAGTAGTATGGCAGGGGGGGGAGGGAATGCTTTCTTT. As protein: CASSMAGGGGNAFF.

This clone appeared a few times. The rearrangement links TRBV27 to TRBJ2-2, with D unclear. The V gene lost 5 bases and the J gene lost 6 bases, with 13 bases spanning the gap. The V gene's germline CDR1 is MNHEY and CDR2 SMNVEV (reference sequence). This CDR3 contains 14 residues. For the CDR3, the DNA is TGTGCCAGCAGTGCTCCTCCAGGTCCCGGGGAGCTGTTTTTT. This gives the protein CASSAPPGPGELFF.

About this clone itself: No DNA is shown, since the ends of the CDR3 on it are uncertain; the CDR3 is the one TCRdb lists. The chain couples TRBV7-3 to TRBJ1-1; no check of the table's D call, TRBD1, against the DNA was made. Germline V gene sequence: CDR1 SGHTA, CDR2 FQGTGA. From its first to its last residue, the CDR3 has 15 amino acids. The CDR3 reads CARTSTSPGEFYPCF.

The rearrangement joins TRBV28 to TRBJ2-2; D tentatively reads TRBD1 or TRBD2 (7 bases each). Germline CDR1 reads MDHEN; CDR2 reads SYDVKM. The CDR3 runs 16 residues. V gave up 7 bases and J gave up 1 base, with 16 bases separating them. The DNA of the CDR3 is TGTGCCAGCACCCAGGGAGGGGGCCAGAACACCGGGGAGCTGTTTTTT. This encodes CASTQGGGQNTGELFF.

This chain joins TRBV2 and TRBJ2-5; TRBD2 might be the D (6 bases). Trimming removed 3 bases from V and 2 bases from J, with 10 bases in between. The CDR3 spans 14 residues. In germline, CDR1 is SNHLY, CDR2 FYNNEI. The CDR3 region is CASSDTGLQETQYF. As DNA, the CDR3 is TGTGCCAGCAGTGACACGGGACTGCAAGAGACCCAGTACTTC. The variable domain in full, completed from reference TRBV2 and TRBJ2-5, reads EPEVTQTPSHQVTQMGQEVILRCVPISNHLYFYWYRQILGQKVEFLVSFYNNEISEKSEIFDDQFSVERPDGSNFTLKIRSTKLEDSAMYFCASSDTGLQETQYFGPGTRLLVL.

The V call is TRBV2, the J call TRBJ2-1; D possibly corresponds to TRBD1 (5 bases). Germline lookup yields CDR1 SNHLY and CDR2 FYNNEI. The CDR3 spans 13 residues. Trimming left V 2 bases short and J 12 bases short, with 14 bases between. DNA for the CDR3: TGTGCCAGCAGTGAACCTCCGCAGGGCAGGCAGTTCTTC. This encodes CASSEPPQGRQFF.

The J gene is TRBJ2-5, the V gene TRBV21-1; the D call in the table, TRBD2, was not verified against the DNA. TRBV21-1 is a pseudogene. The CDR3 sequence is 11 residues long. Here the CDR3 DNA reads TGTGCCAGCAGCAAGTTAGTCCCCCAGTACTTC. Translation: CASSKLVPQYF.

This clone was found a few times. The CDR3 is CASSPRKSGDTQYF. The CDR3 coding sequence is TGTGCCAGCAGCCCCCGTAAATCCGGAGATACGCAGTATTTT. V usage is TRBV27 and J usage is TRBJ2-3, with D uncertain. CDR1 is MNHEY, CDR2 SMNVEV, per germline (reference sequence). V lost 6 bases, J lost 5 bases, and 15 bases lay in between. The length of the CDR3 is 14 residues.

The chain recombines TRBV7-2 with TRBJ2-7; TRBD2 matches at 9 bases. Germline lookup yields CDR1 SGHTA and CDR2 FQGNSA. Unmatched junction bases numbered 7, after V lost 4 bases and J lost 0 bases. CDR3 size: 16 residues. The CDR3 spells CASSSASGALSYEQYF. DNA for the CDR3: TGTGCCAGCAGCTCGGCTAGCGGGGCGCTCTCCTACGAGCAGTACTTC.

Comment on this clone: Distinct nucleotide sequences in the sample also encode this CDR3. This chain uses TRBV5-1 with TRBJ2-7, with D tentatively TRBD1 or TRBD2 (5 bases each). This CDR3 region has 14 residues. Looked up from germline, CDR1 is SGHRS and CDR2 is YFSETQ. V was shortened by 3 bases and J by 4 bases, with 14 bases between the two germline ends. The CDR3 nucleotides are TGCGCCAGCAGCTCCCGGGACCCCCCTTACGAGCAGTACTTC. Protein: CASSSRDPPYEQYF.

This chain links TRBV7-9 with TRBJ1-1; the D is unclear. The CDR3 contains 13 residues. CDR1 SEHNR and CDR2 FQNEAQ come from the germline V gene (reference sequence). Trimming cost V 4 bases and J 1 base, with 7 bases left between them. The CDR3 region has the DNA TGTGCCAGCAGCTCAATAAAGAACACTGAAGCTTTCTTT. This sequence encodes CASSSIKNTEAFF. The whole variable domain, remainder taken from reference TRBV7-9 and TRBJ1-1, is DTGVSQNPRHKITKRGQNVTFRCDPISEHNRLYWYRQTLGQGPEFLTYFQNEAQLEKSRLLSDRFSAERPKGSFSTLEIQRTEQGDSAMYLCASSSIKNTEAFFGQGTRLTVV.

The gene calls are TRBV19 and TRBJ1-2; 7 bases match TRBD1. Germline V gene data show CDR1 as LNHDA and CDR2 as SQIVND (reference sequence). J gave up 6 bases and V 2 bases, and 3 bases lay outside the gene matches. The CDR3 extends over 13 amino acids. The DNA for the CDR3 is TGTGCCAGTAGTATAACAGGGGTGCATGGCTACACCTTC. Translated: CASSITGVHGYTF.

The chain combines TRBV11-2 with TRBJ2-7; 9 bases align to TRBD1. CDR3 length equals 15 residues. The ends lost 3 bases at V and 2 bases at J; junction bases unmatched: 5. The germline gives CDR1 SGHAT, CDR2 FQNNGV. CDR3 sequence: CASSFWGDRAYEQYF. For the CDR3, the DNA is TGTGCCAGCAGCTTCTGGGGGGACAGGGCCTACGAGCAGTACTTC.

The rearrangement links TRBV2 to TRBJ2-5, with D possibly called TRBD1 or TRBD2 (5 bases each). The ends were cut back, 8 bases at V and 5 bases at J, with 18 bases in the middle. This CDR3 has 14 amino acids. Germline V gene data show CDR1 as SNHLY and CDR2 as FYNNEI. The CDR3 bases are TGTGCCAGCCTCGGGACGGTCATAAGGGAGACCCAGTACTTC. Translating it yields CASLGTVIRETQYF.

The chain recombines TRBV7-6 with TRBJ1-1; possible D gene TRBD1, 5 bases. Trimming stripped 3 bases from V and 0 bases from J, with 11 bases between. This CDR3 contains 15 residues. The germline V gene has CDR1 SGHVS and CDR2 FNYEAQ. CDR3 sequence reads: CASSLGGTLNTEAFF. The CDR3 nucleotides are TGTGCCAGCAGCTTGGGGGGGACCCTGAACACTGAAGCTTTCTTT.

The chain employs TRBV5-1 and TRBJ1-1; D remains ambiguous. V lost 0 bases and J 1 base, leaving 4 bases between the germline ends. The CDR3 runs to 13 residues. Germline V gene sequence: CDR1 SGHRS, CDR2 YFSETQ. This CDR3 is CASSLAQNTEAFF. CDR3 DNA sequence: TGCGCCAGCAGCTTGGCCCAGAACACTGAAGCTTTCTTT.

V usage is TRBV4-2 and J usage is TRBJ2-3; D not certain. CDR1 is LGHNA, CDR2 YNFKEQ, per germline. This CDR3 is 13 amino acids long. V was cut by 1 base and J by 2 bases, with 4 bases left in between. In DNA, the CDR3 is TGTGCCAGCAGCCAAGGCCCCACAGATACGCAGTATTTT. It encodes CASSQGPTDTQYF.

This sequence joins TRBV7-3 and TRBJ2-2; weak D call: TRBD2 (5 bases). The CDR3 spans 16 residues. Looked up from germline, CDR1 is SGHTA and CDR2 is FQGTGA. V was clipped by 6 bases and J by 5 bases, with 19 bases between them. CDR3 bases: TGTGCCAGCAGTCCGACCCGAGGGAGAGGGACCGGGGAGCTGTTTTTT. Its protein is CASSPTRGRGTGELFF. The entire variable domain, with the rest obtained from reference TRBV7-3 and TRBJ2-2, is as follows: GAGVSQTPSNKVTEKGKYVELRCDPISGHTALYWYRQSLGQGPEFLIYFQGTGAADDSGLPNDRFFAVRPEGSVSTLKIQRTERGDSAVYLCASSPTRGRGTGELFFGEGSRLTVL.

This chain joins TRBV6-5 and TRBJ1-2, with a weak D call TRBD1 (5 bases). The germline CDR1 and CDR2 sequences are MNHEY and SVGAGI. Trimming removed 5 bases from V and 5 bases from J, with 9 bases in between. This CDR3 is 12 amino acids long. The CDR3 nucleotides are TGTGCCAGCAGTGCTGGGGGGTATGGCTACACCTTC. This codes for CASSAGGYGYTF.